This TCR beta chain was identified in a study of blood T cells in healthy people across ages. Study overall: Capture via template switching afforded approximately one barcoded beta molecule per two T cells.

Donors gave approximately 9.9 milliliters of peripheral blood apiece. A second PCR of roughly 7 to 11 cycles used a sample-barcoded 5' primer and a J-beta primer mix. Unique molecular identifiers of 12 random nucleotides labeled each cDNA. TCRdb redid the calling of the 5' RACE reads with MiXCR, one entry per CDR3 protein. The sample contains 1.8 million or so distinct CDR3 sequences, 35% to 50% of which appear only once. The V gene's germline CDR1 is ENHRY and CDR2 SYGVKD. Trimming pared 0 bases from V and 9 bases from J, leaving 14 bases between. The CDR3 consists of 14 residues. Overall study results and limits: Unsorted PBMCs ruled out conclusive naive versus antigen-experienced comparison.

To note about this clonotype: Its antigen is as yet unknown.

The clonotype comes from a human donor in good health. The sequencing sample was made of blood. The chain links TRBV10-3 to TRBJ1-1; D possibly corresponds to TRBD1 (5 bases). This chain's CDR3 is CAISESGTETQAFF. CDR3 nucleotide sequence: TGTGCCATCAGTGAGTCAGGGACGGAAACTCAAGCTTTCTTT.